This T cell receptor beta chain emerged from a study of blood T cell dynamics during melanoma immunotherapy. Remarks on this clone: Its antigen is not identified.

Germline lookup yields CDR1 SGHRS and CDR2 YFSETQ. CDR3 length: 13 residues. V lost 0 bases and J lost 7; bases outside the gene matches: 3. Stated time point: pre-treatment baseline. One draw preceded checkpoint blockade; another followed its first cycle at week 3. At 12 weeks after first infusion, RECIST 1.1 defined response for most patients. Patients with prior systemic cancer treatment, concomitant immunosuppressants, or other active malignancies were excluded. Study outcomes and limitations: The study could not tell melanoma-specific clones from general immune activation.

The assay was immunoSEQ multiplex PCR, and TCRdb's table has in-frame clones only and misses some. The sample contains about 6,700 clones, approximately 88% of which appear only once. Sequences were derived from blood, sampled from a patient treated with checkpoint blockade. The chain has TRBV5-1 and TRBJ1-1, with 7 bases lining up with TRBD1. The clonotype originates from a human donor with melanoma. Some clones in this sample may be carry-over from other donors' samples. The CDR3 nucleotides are TGCGCCAGCAGCTTGGGACAGGGAAATGAAGCTTTCTTT. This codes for CASSLGQGNEAFF.